A single sample is the source of the 23 T cell receptor beta chains below, sequenced in a study of T cells in Graves' hyperthyroidism and ophthalmopathy. Amplified regions were TCR beta CDR3 sequences from RNA transcripts. The HTBI set primed first-round TCR CDR3 RT-PCR. TCRdb reprocessed the multiplex PCR reads via MiXCR and lists one record per CDR3 protein. Of approximately 640,000 distinct CDR3 sequences listed, roughly 15% are singletons. Material for sequencing was blood. All receptors come from a woman aged 25-40 years with Graves' hyperthyroidism.

Turning to this clonotype: A read error may account for a junction end that differs from germline. The genes are TRBV27 and TRBJ1-4; 8 bases align to TRBD1. The length of the CDR3 is 15 residues. Germline CDR1 MNHEY, CDR2 SMNVEV (reference sequence). CDR3 nucleotide sequence: TGTGCCAGCAGTCCCGACAGGGGCGCCTACGAAAAACCGTTTTTT. Residues: CASSPDRGAYEKPFF.

The chain employs TRBV2 and TRBJ2-2, with a tentative D call TRBD2 (6 bases). The V end lost 7 bases, the J end lost 7 bases, and 16 bases lay between the germline ends. Per germline, CDR1 SNHLY and CDR2 FYNNEI. The CDR3 length is 14 residues. The CDR3 spells CASTPLGGIGELFF. Here the CDR3 DNA reads TGTGCCAGCACCCCCCTAGGAGGGATCGGGGAGCTGTTTTTT.

The J gene is TRBJ2-3, the V gene TRBV4-2; no clear D. CDR1 and CDR2 (germline): LGHNA, YNFKEQ. Trimming pared 0 bases from V and 6 bases from J, leaving 7 bases between. The CDR3 spans 13 residues. The CDR3 DNA follows: TGTGCCAGCAGCCAAGAGGAAGGGGATACGCAGTATTTT. It encodes CASSQEEGDTQYF.

This clonotype was counted many times. The chain combines TRBV2 with TRBJ2-5; TRBD2 matches 11 bases. From germline, CDR1 is SNHLY and CDR2 FYNNEI. V shed 5 bases, J shed 5 bases, and the junction held 10 bases outside the gene matches. This CDR3 region has 16 residues. CDR3 residues: CASSRLSGRAGETQYF. The CDR3, as DNA: TGTGCCAGCAGTCGACTTAGCGGGAGGGCCGGGGAGACCCAGTACTTC.

This clonotype was seen at least ten times. This chain connects TRBV28 to TRBJ2-7; 9 nucleotides match TRBD1. Looked up from germline, CDR1 is MDHEN and CDR2 is SYDVKM. The CDR3 extends over 13 amino acids. J lost 6 bases, V lost 6 bases, and 6 bases had no gene match. CDR3 nucleotides: TGTGCCAGCAGGAGGACAGGGGCGTCCGAGCAGTACTTC. Protein product: CASRRTGASEQYF.

A few counts support this clonotype. V gene TRBV5-6 combines with J gene TRBJ2-1; no definite D call. The CDR3 length is 15 residues. The V end was cut by 1 base, the J end by 4 bases, with 12 bases between. Germline loops: CDR1 SGHDT, CDR2 YYEEEE. The CDR3 nucleotides are TGTGCCAGCAGCTTGATGATTGGGCTTTACAATGAGCAGTTCTTC. Translation gives CASSLMIGLYNEQFF.

This clonotype was counted ten times or more. This chain links TRBV7-9 with TRBJ2-7, with D possibly matching TRBD2 (6 bases). V was clipped by 3 bases and J by 2 bases, with 17 bases between them. The CDR3 consists of 16 residues. Per the germline V gene, CDR1 is SEHNR and CDR2 is FQNEAQ (reference sequence). The CDR3 region has the DNA TGTGCCAGCAGCTTGACGGCGGCGGGGAACCCCTACGAGCAGTACTTC. Its translation: CASSLTAAGNPYEQYF.

This clonotype has at least ten counts. This sequence joins TRBV6-1 and TRBJ2-7; 8 bases align to TRBD1. CDR1 is MNHNS, CDR2 SASEGT, per germline. The CDR3 has 14 residues. V trimming: 2 bases; J trimming: 7 bases; junction bases outside the gene matches: 7. The CDR3 DNA reads as TGTGCCAGCAGTGAATTCAGGGGGCAAGGAGAGCAGTACTTC. Its translation is CASSEFRGQGEQYF.

This clonotype has a handful of counts. V and J are TRBV20-1 and TRBJ2-3, with unresolved D. The V gene's germline CDR1 is DFQATT and CDR2 SNEGSKA (reference sequence). Trimming cost V 6 bases and J 2 bases, with 27 bases left between them. CDR3 length: 18 amino acids. The CDR3 nucleotides read TGCAGTGCCCCTCGACCCCTAAAGGTGGAGATCTACACAGATACGCAGTATTTT. Protein: CSAPRPLKVEIYTDTQYF.

This clonotype has at least ten counts. The V gene is TRBV29-1, the J gene TRBJ1-1; D gene ambiguous. CDR1 and CDR2 (germline): SQVTM, ANQGSEA. Trimming removed 3 bases from V and 2 bases from J, with 13 bases in between. The CDR3 has 14 residues. The CDR3 loop is CSVDIWQKNTEAFF. The DNA of the CDR3 is TGCAGCGTTGATATCTGGCAGAAAAACACTGAAGCTTTCTTT.

This clonotype was detected many times. The chain carries TRBV6-1 and TRBJ1-5, with a possible D match to TRBD1 (6 bases). This CDR3 has 14 amino acids. Germline assignment: CDR1 MNHNS and CDR2 SASEGT. V was clipped by 5 bases and J by 7 bases, with 15 bases between them. The CDR3 nucleotides read TGTGCCAGCAGTCCACGGACAGAAAGGCAGCCCCAGCATTTT. Protein product: CASSPRTERQPQHF.

J is TRBJ2-7 and V is TRBV18; D may be TRBD1 (6 bases). The length of the CDR3 is 15 residues. V was clipped by 2 bases and J by 6 bases, with 17 bases between them. Per germline, CDR1 KGHSH and CDR2 LQKENI. The CDR3 is CASSPAEGDGLEQYF. The CDR3 DNA is TGTGCCAGCTCACCAGCCGAGGGGGATGGCCTCGAGCAGTACTTC.

This clonotype was seen more than once but under ten times. This rearrangement joins TRBV11-2 to TRBJ2-7; D is undetermined. V shed 8 bases and J shed 4 bases, with 12 bases lying between them. This CDR3 region has 12 residues. In germline, CDR1 is SGHAT, CDR2 FQNNGV. CDR3 residues: CASFNLGYEQYF. CDR3 nucleotides: TGTGCCAGCTTCAATTTGGGTTACGAGCAGTACTTC.

J is TRBJ2-1 and V is TRBV20-1; 7 positions match TRBD1. V was pared by 3 bases and J by 6 bases, with 14 bases of the junction left unmatched. Germline V CDR1 and CDR2: DFQATT, SNEGSKA (reference sequence). This CDR3 is built from 16 residues. CDR3 region: CSASRFDRVVSNEQFF. Here the CDR3 DNA reads TGCAGTGCTAGCCGCTTCGACAGGGTCGTTAGCAATGAGCAGTTCTTC.

In its sample, this clonotype was seen a few times. The CDR3 DNA reads TGCGCCAGCAGCACCCGGACTAGCGGGTACAATGAGCAGTTCTTC. Translated: CASSTRTSGYNEQFF. The chain joins TRBV5-1 to TRBJ2-1, with 11 bases fitting TRBD2. Per germline, CDR1 SGHRS and CDR2 YFSETQ. Losses at the gene ends were 4 bases for V and 4 bases for J; bases not matched to a gene: 4. CDR3 length equals 15 residues.

The chain carries TRBV5-1 and TRBJ2-6; D remains ambiguous. The CDR3 covers 17 residues. The ends were cut back, 0 bases at V and 1 base at J, with 11 bases in the middle. In germline, CDR1 is SGHRS, CDR2 YFSETQ. As DNA, the CDR3 is TGCGCCAGCAGCTTGGGGGGTATGGCATCTGGGGCCAACGTCCTGACTTTC. It specifies CASSLGGMASGANVLTF.

A word on this clonotype: This may stem from a read error, because a much larger clone lies one nucleotide away. The chain links TRBV27 to TRBJ1-5, with 10 bases aligning to TRBD1. The CDR3 has 16 amino acids. Germline assignment: CDR1 MNHEY and CDR2 SMNVEV (reference sequence). The junction had 5 bases not matched to a gene; V was cut back by 2 bases and J by 4 bases. The CDR3 nucleotides read TGTGCCAGCAGTTTACCCGGGACAGGGGCAAATCAGCCCCAGCATTTT. This codes for CASSLPGTGANQPQHF.

This clonotype was counted many times. V and J are TRBV11-2 and TRBJ2-1; D unresolved. Germline-derived CDR1 and CDR2 are SGHAT and FQNNGV. CDR3 length: 17 residues. Trimming took 2 bases from V and 0 from J, leaving 14 bases between them. The CDR3 region is CASSLMPPYSSYNEQFF. The CDR3 DNA reads as TGTGCCAGCAGCTTAATGCCCCCCTACAGCTCCTACAATGAGCAGTTCTTC.

Comment on this clonotype: A read error is possible here, since a much larger clone lies one base away. The chain combines TRBV2 with TRBJ1-6; D is unclear. This CDR3 is built from 15 residues. Germline values: CDR1 SNHLY, CDR2 FYNNEI. V gave up 1 base and J gave up 8 bases, with 12 bases separating them. The CDR3 bases are TGTGCCAGCAGTGAAGTGCAGGCGGGTTATTCACCCCTCCACTTT. Translation: CASSEVQAGYSPLHF. The variable domain in full, with the rest retrieved from reference TRBV2 and TRBJ1-6, is EPEVTQTPSHQVTQMGQEVILRCVPISNHLYFYWYRQILGQKVEFLVSFYNNEISEKSEIFDDQFSVERPDGSNFTLKIRSTKLEDSAMYFCASSEVQAGYSPLHFGNGTRLTVT.

In its sample, this clonotype was seen a few times. The chain links TRBV5-1 to TRBJ2-1; perhaps TRBD1 as D (5 bases). The CDR3 has 14 amino acids. Germline CDR1 and CDR2: SGHRS and YFSETQ. The V and J ends lost 4 bases and 8 bases respectively, with 16 bases between them. The CDR3 sequence is CASSPGAASDEQFF. In nucleotides, the CDR3 is TGCGCCAGCAGCCCTGGGGCAGCGAGCGATGAGCAGTTCTTC.

There are many counts of this clonotype. J is TRBJ1-2 and V is TRBV5-5; the match to TRBD1 covers 7 bases. The CDR3 covers 14 residues. V lost 0 bases and J lost 5; bases outside the gene matches: 4. Germline CDR1 reads SGHKS; CDR2 reads YYEKEE (reference sequence). The CDR3 coding sequence is TGTGCCAGCAGCTTGGGGGACAGCCAATATGGCTACACCTTC. Its translation: CASSLGDSQYGYTF.

This clonotype has ten or more counts. The chain links TRBV11-1 to TRBJ1-1; a possible D gene is TRBD1 (6 bases). V was trimmed by 1 base and J by 8 bases, leaving 11 bases between them. Germline V gene lookup returns CDR1 SGHAT and CDR2 FQDESV (reference sequence). The CDR3 extends over 13 amino acids. For the CDR3, the DNA is TGTGCCAGCAGCTTAGAGCCTGGGACAGAAGCTTTCTTT. This codes for CASSLEPGTEAFF.

In its sample, this clonotype was seen once. The CDR3 DNA is TGTGCCAGCAGCCAGGCCGGACTAGCGGTTAACAATGAGCAGTTCTTC. This translates into CASSQAGLAVNNEQFF. The V call is TRBV11-3, the J call TRBJ2-1, with TRBD2 matching over 10 bases. Germline trimming cut 5 bases from V and 5 bases from J; bases unmatched to any gene: 9. CDR3 size: 16 residues. CDR1 and CDR2 from the germline V gene are SGHNT and YENEEA.